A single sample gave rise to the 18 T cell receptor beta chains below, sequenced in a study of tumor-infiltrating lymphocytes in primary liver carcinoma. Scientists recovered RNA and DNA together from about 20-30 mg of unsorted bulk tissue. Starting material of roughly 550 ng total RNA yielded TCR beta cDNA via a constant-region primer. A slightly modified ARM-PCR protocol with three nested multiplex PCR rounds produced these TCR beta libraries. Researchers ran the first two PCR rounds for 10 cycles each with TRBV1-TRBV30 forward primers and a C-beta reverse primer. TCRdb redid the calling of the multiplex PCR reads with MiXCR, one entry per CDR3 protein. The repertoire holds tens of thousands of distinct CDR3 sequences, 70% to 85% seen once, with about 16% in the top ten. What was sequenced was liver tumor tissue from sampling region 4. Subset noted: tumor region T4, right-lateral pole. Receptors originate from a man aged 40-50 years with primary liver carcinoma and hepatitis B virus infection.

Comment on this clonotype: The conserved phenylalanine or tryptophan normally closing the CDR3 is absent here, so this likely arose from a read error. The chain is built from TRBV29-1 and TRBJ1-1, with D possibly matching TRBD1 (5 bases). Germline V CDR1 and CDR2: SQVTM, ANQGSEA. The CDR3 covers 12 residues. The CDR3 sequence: CNVRWGATEAFS. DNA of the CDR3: TGCAACGTTCGGTGGGGCGCGACTGAAGCTTTCTCT.

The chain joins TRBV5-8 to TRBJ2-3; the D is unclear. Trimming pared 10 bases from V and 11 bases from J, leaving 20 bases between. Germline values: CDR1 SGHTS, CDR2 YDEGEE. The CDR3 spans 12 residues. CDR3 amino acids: CAFSHGSYKQYF. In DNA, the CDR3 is TGTGCCTTCTCGCACGGGTCGTATAAGCAGTATTTT.

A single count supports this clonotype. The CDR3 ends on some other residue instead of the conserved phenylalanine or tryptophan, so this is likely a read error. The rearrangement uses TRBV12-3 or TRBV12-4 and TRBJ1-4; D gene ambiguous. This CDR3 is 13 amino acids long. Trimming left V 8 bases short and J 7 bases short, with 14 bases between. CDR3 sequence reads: CASGLAGTEKLFL. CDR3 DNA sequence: TGTGCCAGCGGTCTAGCGGGAACTGAAAAACTGTTTTTA.

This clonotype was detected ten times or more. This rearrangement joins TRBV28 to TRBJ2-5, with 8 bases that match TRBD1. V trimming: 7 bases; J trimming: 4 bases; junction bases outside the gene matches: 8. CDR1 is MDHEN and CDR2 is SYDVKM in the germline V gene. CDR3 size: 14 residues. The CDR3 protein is CASTPDRVVETQYF. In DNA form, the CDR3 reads TGTGCCAGCACGCCGGACAGGGTGGTAGAGACCCAGTACTTC.

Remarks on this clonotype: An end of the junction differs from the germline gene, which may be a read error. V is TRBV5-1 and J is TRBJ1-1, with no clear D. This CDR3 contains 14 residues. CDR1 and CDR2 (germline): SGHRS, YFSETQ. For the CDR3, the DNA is TGCACCAGCAGACTGGACGGCATGAACACTGAAGCTTTCTTT. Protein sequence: CTSRLDGMNTEAFF.

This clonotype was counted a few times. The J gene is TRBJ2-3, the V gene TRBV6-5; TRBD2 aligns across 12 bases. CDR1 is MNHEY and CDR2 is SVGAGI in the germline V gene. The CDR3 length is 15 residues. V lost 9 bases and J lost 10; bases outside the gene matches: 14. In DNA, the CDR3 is TGTGCCAGTAACCCAGGACTAGCGGGAACGGATGCGCAGTATTTT. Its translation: CASNPGLAGTDAQYF.

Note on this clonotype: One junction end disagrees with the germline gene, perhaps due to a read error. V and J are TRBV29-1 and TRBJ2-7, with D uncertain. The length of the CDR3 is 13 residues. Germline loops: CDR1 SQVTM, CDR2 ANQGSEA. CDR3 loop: CSVEQVASHEQYF. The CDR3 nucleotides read TGCAGCGTTGAACAGGTGGCGAGTCACGAACAGTACTTC.

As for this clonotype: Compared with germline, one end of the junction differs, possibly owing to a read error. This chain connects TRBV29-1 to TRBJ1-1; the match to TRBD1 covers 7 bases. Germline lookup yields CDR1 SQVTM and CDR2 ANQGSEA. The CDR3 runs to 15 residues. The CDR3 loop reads CSVGPGGGLVAEAFF. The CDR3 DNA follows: TGCAGTGTTGGTCCAGGGGGGGGTTTGGTCGCTGAAGCTTTCTTT.

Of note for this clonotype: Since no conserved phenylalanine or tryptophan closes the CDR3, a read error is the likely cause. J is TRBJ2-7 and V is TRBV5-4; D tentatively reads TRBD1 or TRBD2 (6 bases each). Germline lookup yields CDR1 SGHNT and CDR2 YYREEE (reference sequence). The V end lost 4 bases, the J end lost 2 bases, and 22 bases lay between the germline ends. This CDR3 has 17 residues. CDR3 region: CASSGGLGAENTYEQYL. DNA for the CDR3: TGTGCCAGCAGCGGGGGGCTGGGAGCGGAAAACACCTACGAGCAGTACTTA.

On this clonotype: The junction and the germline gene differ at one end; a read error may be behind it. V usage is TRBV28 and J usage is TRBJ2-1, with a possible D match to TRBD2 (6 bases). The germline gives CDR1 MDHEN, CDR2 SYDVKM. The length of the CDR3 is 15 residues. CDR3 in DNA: TGTGCCAGCAGCTCCTGGGCTAGCGCCAACAATGAGCAGTTTTTC. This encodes CASSSWASANNEQFF.

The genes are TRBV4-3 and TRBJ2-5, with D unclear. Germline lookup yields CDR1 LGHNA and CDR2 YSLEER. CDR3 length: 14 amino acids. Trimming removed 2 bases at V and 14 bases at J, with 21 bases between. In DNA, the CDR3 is TGCGCCAGCAGCCAATGGGCAGGAGAAGAGACCCGATACTTC. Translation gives CASSQWAGEETRYF.

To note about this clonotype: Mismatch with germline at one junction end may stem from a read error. The CDR3 loop is CANSERYNNEQFF. The CDR3 nucleotides are TGTGCCAACAGTGAGCGGTATAACAATGAGCAGTTCTTC. The rearrangement uses TRBV6-1 and TRBJ2-1; the D gene is possibly TRBD2 (5 bases). Germline loops: CDR1 MNHNS, CDR2 SASEGT. The CDR3 length is 13 residues.

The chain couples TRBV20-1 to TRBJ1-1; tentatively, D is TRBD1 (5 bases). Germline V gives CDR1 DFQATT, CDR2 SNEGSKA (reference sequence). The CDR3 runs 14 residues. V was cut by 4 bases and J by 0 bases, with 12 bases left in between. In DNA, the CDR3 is TGCAGTGCTACCCCAGGGCTTTTGAACACTGAAGCTTTCTTT. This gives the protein CSATPGLLNTEAFF.

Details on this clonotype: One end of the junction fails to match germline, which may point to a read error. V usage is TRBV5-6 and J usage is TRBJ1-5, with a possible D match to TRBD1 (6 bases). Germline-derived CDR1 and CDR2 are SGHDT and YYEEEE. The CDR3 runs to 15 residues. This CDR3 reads CVSSILGRGDQPQHF. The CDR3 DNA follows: TGTGTCAGCAGCATCTTGGGCAGGGGCGATCAGCCCCAACATTTT.

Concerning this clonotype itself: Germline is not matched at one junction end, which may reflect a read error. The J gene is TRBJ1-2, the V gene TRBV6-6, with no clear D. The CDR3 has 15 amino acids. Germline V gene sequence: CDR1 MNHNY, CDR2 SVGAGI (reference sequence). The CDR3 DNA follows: TGCGCCAGCAGTTCCGACGACGGGATAGGCTATGACTACACCTTC. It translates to CASSSDDGIGYDYTF.

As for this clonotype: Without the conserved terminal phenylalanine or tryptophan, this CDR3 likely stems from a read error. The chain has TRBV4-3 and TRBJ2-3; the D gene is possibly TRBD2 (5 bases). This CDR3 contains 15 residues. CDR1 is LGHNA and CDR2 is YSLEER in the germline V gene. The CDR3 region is CVSSQDLGAGDTQYL. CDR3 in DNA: TGCGTCAGCAGCCAAGATCTGGGAGCAGGAGATACGCAGTATCTT.

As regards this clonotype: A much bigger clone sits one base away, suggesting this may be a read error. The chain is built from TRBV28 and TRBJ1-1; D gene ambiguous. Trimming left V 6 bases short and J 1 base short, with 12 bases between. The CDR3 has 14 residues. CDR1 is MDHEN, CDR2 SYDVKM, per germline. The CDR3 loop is CASSPVGGNTEAFF. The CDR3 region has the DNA TGTGCCAGCAGCCCGGTGGGAGGGAACACTGAAGCTTTCTTT.

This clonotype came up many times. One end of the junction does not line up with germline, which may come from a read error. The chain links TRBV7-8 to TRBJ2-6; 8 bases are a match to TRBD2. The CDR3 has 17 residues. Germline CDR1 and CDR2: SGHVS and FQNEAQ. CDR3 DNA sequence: TGTGCCAACAGCTTGGACGGGAGGGGGGCTGGGGCCAACGTCCTGACTTTC. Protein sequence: CANSLDGRGAGANVLTF.